This T cell receptor beta chain derives from a study of cytomegalovirus exposure and HLA in healthy donors. Study findings and constraints: Upon later analysis, TCR association rates were observed to vary by HLA locus, being highest for DRB1 and lowest for HLA-C. In a later analysis, most CMV-associated TCR beta chains appeared HLA-restricted.

The PCR used 60 Vbeta and 13 Jbeta primers. Profiling relied on immunoSEQ multiplex PCR, and the TCRdb table lists in-frame clones only, not all of them. Of over 110,000 clones in the sample, around 78% were seen once. CDR3 size: 14 residues. Germline CDR1 and CDR2: MNHNS and SASEGT. Germline trimming cut 7 bases from V and 5 bases from J; bases unmatched to any gene: 7. On this clone: No antigen is known for it.

The genes are TRBV6-1 and TRBJ1-1; 10 nucleotides match TRBD1. The sequence was collected from a woman between 40 and 55 years old in good health and CMV-seropositive. The sequencing input was PBMCs. CDR3 protein: CASIRDRGQTEAFF. Here the CDR3 DNA reads TGTGCCAGCATTCGAGACAGGGGGCAAACTGAAGCTTTCTTT.